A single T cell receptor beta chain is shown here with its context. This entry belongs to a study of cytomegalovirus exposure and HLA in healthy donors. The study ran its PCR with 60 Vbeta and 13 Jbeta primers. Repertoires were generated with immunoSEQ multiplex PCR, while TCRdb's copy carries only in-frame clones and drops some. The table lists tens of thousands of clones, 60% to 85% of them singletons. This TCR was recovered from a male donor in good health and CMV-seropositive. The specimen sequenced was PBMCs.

CDR3 bases: TGTGCCAGCAGCTCGGGACAGAGCATGGGATCACCCCTCCACTTT. It encodes CASSSGQSMGSPLHF. The chain employs TRBV7-2 and TRBJ1-6; TRBD1 matches 7 bases. Germline loops: CDR1 SGHTA, CDR2 FQGNSA. The J segment lost 10 bases and the V segment lost 4 bases, leaving 10 bases of the junction unmatched. The length of the CDR3 is 15 residues.